This T cell receptor (beta chain) was identified during a study of cytomegalovirus exposure and HLA in healthy donors. Findings and caveats of the study: Some V segments could not be told apart, so they were left out, TRBV6-2 and TRBV6-3 among them. Compared with the roughly 700-donor mean, an Asian-associated ancestry cluster reportedly had fewer N-insertions, according to a later analysis. In a later analysis, DRB1 alleles had the most associated TCRs; HLA-C alleles the fewest. It was about 180 TCR beta chains that were listed as cytomegalovirus-associated.

PCR amplification relied on 60 Vbeta primers (plus 13 Jbeta primers). Assay: immunoSEQ multiplex PCR; the TCRdb copy retains only in-frame clones and omits some. The sample has approximately 77,000 clones; the top ten hold roughly 4.8%. Comments on this clone: Its antigen is not identified.

V trimming: 6 bases; J trimming: 1 base; junction bases outside the gene matches: 11. This CDR3 spans 16 amino acids. Germline V gene data show CDR1 as MNHEY and CDR2 as SMNVEV (reference sequence). This clonotype was obtained from a man younger than 40 in good health and CMV-seronegative. V gene TRBV27 combines with J gene TRBJ2-7, with TRBD2 matching 8 bases. What was sequenced was PBMCs. The CDR3 region has the DNA TGTGCCAGCAGCTTACTCGGGACTAGGCTTTCCTACGAGCAGTACTTC. Protein sequence: CASSLLGTRLSYEQYF.